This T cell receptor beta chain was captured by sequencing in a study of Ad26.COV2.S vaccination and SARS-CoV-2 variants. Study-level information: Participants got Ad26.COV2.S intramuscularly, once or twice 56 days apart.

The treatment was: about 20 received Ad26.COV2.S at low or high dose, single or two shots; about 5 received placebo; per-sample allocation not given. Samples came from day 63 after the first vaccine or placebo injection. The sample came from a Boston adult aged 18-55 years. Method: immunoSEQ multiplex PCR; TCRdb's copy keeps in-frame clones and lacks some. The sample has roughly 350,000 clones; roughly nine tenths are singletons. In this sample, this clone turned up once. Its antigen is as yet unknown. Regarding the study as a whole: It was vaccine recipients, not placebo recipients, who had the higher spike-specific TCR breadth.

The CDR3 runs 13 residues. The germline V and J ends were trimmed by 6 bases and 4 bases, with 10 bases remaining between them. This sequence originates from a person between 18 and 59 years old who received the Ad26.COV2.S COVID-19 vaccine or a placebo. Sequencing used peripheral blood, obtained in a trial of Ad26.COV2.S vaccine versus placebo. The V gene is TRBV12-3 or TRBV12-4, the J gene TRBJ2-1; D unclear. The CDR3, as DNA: TGTGCCAGCAGGGCGTCAAATTACAATGAGCAGTTCTTC. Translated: CASRASNYNEQFF.